A selection of T cell receptor beta chains follows, all from one sample in a study of a mutant IDH1 vaccine in newly diagnosed glioma. These TCRs' antigens remain unknown. Libraries were prepared by immunoSEQ multiplex PCR; TCRdb keeps only in-frame clonotypes and omits some of them. This table holds just over 80,000 clones, roughly 85% found once. The source was PBMCs, collected from a glioma patient whose treatment included an IDH1 peptide vaccine. The receptors derive from a man younger than 45 with glioma. Some clones in this sample may be carry-over from other donors' samples. The CDR3 runs from the conserved cysteine through the conserved F or W. The D gene is left open where the match is weak. Clone size is shown for a subset of rows, as once, few, many or a class of expanded clone.

CASSFLSEGPETQYF TGTGCCAGCAGTTTTTTAAGCGAGGGGCCCGAGACCCAGTACTTC NA TRBJ2-5 TRBV27 NA
CASSRTGANTGELFF TGCGCCAGCAGCAGGACAGGGGCTAACACCGGGGAGCTGTTTTTT NA TRBJ2-2 TRBV5-1 TRBD1
CASSFGGRGTEAFF TGCGCCAGCAGCTTCGGGGGGCGGGGCACTGAAGCTTTCTTT NA TRBJ1-1 TRBV5-1 NA
CASSLGGLNTGELFF TGTGCCAGCAGCCTAGGGGGGTTGAACACCGGGGAGCTGTTTTTT NA TRBJ2-2 TRBV7-8 NA
CASSIQGLNEKLFF TGTGCCAGCAGTATACAGGGGCTGAATGAAAAACTGTTTTTT NA TRBJ1-4 TRBV28 TRBD1
CAWSVRRLAGMDEQFF TGTGCCTGGAGTGTACGTCGACTAGCAGGGATGGATGAGCAGTTCTTC NA TRBJ2-1 TRBV30 TRBD2
CSATGTDTQYF TGCAGTGCTACCGGTACAGATACGCAGTATTTT NA TRBJ2-3 TRBV20-1 NA
CASGKREGSGELFF TGTGCCAGCGGAAAGCGGGAGGGCAGCGGGGAGCTGTTTTTT NA TRBJ2-2 TRBV2 TRBD2
CASTPGQGGEKLFF TGTGCCAGCACCCCGGGACAGGGTGGTGAAAAACTGTTTTTT NA TRBJ1-4 TRBV6-1 TRBD1
CASSPPRRGGGTDTQYF TGTGCCAGCAGCCCTCCACGGCGGGGGGGCGGAACAGATACGCAGTATTTT NA TRBJ2-3 TRBV5-4 TRBD2
CASSLGQEYNEQFF TGCGCCAGCAGCTTGGGACAGGAGTACAATGAGCAGTTCTTC NA TRBJ2-1 TRBV5-1 NA
CAWSVGRGSTEAFF TGTGCCTGGAGTGTTGGAAGGGGTAGTACTGAAGCTTTCTTT NA TRBJ1-1 TRBV30 NA
CANPIRIRRVYGYTF TGTGCCAACCCGATCCGTATAAGGAGGGTCTATGGCTACACCTTC NA TRBJ1-2 TRBV6-4 NA
CASSQIGTGMNTEAFF TGTGCCAGCAGCCAGATTGGGACCGGAATGAACACTGAAGCTTTCTTT NA TRBJ1-1 TRBV4-2 NA
CASSLGQGIYEQYF TGTGCCAGCAGCTTAGGGCAGGGGATTTACGAGCAGTACTTC NA TRBJ2-7 TRBV11-2 NA
CALGQEGEQYF TGTGCCTTGGGACAGGAGGGCGAGCAGTACTTC NA TRBJ2-7 TRBV10-3 TRBD1
CASSNGNTIYF TGTGCCAGCAGTAATGGAAACACCATATATTTT NA TRBJ1-3 TRBV6-6 NA
CASSTGVRQPQHF TGTGCCAGTAGTACAGGGGTGCGGCAGCCCCAGCATTTT NA TRBJ1-5 TRBV19 NA
CASSPFGVATNEKLFF TGTGCCAGCAGTCCTTTTGGAGTGGCAACTAATGAAAAACTGTTTTTT NA TRBJ1-4 TRBV7-8 NA
CASSLVLGPTETQYF TGTGCCAGCAGCTTAGTGCTCGGGCCTACTGAGACCCAGTACTTC NA TRBJ2-5 TRBV11-1 NA
CASSQSGDNEQFF TGTGCCAGCTCCCAAAGTGGGGACAATGAGCAGTTCTTC NA TRBJ2-1 TRBV18 NA
CASSPYGGTEAFF TGCGCCAGCAGCCCCTATGGGGGAACTGAAGCTTTCTTT once TRBJ1-1 TRBV4-1 NA
CASRQNVGLTGNTIYF TGTGCCAGCCGACAGAACGTCGGCCTCACCGGAAACACCATATATTTT NA TRBJ1-3 TRBV2 NA
CASRNRGLYEQYF TGTGCCAGCAGGAACAGGGGCCTCTACGAGCAGTACTTC NA TRBJ2-7 TRBV6-1 TRBD1
CASSQDRGVGDSGANVLTF TGTGCCAGCAGCCAAGATCGGGGGGTAGGGGACTCTGGGGCCAACGTCCTGACTTTC NA TRBJ2-6 TRBV4-2 TRBD2
CASSLSRGLNTEAFF TGTGCCAGCAGTTTATCTAGAGGGTTAAACACTGAAGCTTTCTTT few TRBJ1-1 TRBV27 NA
CASSLKPRDRGVLQPQHF TGTGCCAGCAGCTTAAAACCGCGGGACAGGGGCGTCTTACAGCCCCAGCATTTT once TRBJ1-5 TRBV7-2 TRBD1
CASRTTGQGPEQYF TGTGCCAGCAGGACTACGGGACAGGGGCCCGAGCAGTACTTC NA TRBJ2-7 TRBV5-4 TRBD1
CASSVGVGTTDTQYF TGTGCCAGCAGCGTAGGAGTCGGGACCACAGATACGCAGTATTTT NA TRBJ2-3 TRBV9 NA